Detailed here is one T cell receptor (beta chain). An end of the junction does not agree with germline; a read error may underlie this. This sample was included in a study of blood T cell repertoires in COVID-19. For the study at large: Italy, Spain and the United States were the sources of the convalescent and acute COVID-19 samples. Nucleic acid was either cDNA or gDNA, and it came from T cells, B-cell-depleted T cells, or PBMCs.

Germline-derived CDR1 and CDR2 are GTSNPN and SVGIG (reference sequence). The CDR3 length is 12 residues. Generated by immunoSEQ multiplex PCR, the TCRdb table keeps only in-frame clones and is missing some. The profile covers roughly 180,000 clones, with around 76% appearing a single time and roughly 9.4% taken by the ten largest. The clonotype originates from a woman in her fifties or sixties with active or convalescent COVID-19. The chain uses TRBV30 and TRBJ1-2; D is unresolved. The specimen sequenced was peripheral blood. The CDR3 DNA follows: TGTGCCTGGAGTTCGACGGCGGGGTCGTCCAACTTC. Amino acid sequence: CAWSSTAGSSNF. The full variable domain, in which reference TRBV30 and TRBJ1-2 provide the parts outside the CDR3, is SQTIHQWPATLVQPVGSPLSLECTVEGTSNPNLYWYRQAAGRGLQLLFYSVGIGQISSEVPQNLSASRPQDRQFILSSKKLLLSDSGFYLCAWSSTAGSSNFGSGTRLTVV.